The 12 T cell receptor beta chains given below trace back to one sample, sequenced in a study of shared T cell receptors in the human thymus. Produced via immunoSEQ multiplex PCR; TCRdb's table is partial and in-frame only. The sample gives around 730,000 clones, approximately 85% of which show up once; roughly 0.01% is in the top ten. These data also formed part of another study, on human thymus T cells.

Specimen: thymocytes. These receptors were taken from a girl under three years old with a congenital heart defect.

The chain has TRBV28 and TRBJ1-4, with TRBD1 matching over 8 bases. Germline CDR1 MDHEN, CDR2 SYDVKM. There are 16 residues in the CDR3. The V and J ends lost 6 bases and 4 bases, in that order; junction bases with no gene match: 10. The CDR3 region is CASSQGTGGINEKLFF. The CDR3 coding sequence is TGTGCCAGCAGCCAAGGGACAGGAGGAATTAATGAAAAACTGTTTTTT.

V gene TRBV2 combines with J gene TRBJ1-2, with D tentatively TRBD1 (6 bases). V shed 10 bases and J shed 2 bases, with 14 bases lying between them. CDR1 SNHLY and CDR2 FYNNEI come from the germline V gene. CDR3 length: 13 amino acids. The DNA for the CDR3 is TGTGCCACCACGGACAGTCTAAACTATGGCTACACCTTC. Protein sequence: CATTDSLNYGYTF.

The chain employs TRBV7-2 and TRBJ1-5; possibly TRBD1 for D (5 bases). Germline CDR1 reads SGHTA; CDR2 reads FQGNSA. This CDR3 contains 15 residues. V was cut by 2 bases and J by 7 bases, with 15 bases left in between. The CDR3 coding sequence is TGTGCCAGCAGCTTAAATATATGGGGCAGGCAGCCCCAGCATTTT. Amino acid sequence: CASSLNIWGRQPQHF.

This chain links TRBV19 with TRBJ1-5, with D possibly TRBD1 on 6 matching bases. Germline-derived CDR1 and CDR2 are LNHDA and SQIVND (reference sequence). The CDR3 is 17 amino acids. With 0 bases removed from V and 0 bases from J, the gap between germline ends came to 12 bases. CDR3 protein: CASSIEERTDSNQPQHF. In nucleotides, the CDR3 is TGTGCCAGTAGTATAGAGGAGAGGACAGATAGCAATCAGCCCCAGCATTTT.

The J gene is TRBJ2-7, the V gene TRBV4-3, with D tentatively TRBD2 (6 bases). This CDR3 has 15 residues. The germline CDR1 and CDR2 sequences are LGHNA and YSLEER. With 0 bases removed from V and 3 bases from J, the gap between germline ends came to 12 bases. The CDR3 DNA is TGCGCCAGCAGCCAAGACGGGCGGGGCGTCTACGAGCAGTACTTC. Translation: CASSQDGRGVYEQYF.

The chain combines TRBV18 with TRBJ1-4, with D possibly matching TRBD1 (5 bases). Germline CDR1 KGHSH, CDR2 LQKENI. Trimming cost V 4 bases and J 1 base, with 16 bases left between them. The CDR3 has 17 residues. The CDR3 sequence is CASSRSPPTVTNEKLFF. CDR3 DNA sequence: TGTGCCAGCTCACGGAGCCCACCGACAGTAACTAATGAAAAACTGTTTTTT.

V and J are TRBV2 and TRBJ1-1, with D unresolved. The length of the CDR3 is 14 residues. V was clipped by 5 bases and J by 7 bases, with 17 bases between them. Looked up from germline, CDR1 is SNHLY and CDR2 is FYNNEI. The CDR3 coding sequence is TGTGCCAGCAGTTTCCGGGAACCCCATGATGAAGCTTTCTTT. Translation gives CASSFREPHDEAFF.

The V call is TRBV27, the J call TRBJ2-7; TRBD2 might be the D (5 bases). The CDR3 contains 15 residues. Per the germline V gene, CDR1 is MNHEY and CDR2 is SMNVEV (reference sequence). V lost 8 bases, J lost 0 bases, and 17 bases lay in between. CDR3 bases: TGTGCCAGCGGACGGGGTCGTACTAGCTCCTACGAGCAGTACTTC. This translates into CASGRGRTSSYEQYF.

The chain joins TRBV4-3 to TRBJ2-7; TRBD1 matches 7 bases. V was pared by 0 bases and J by 2 bases, with 13 bases of the junction left unmatched. The CDR3 is 18 residues long. The germline V gene encodes CDR1 LGHNA and CDR2 YSLEER. Here the CDR3 DNA reads TGCGCCAGCAGCCAAGAGAGGCTGACGGGACAGAAAGCCTACGAGCAGTACTTC. Translated, it gives CASSQERLTGQKAYEQYF.

The chain joins TRBV5-1 to TRBJ1-4; a possible D gene is TRBD1 (6 bases). CDR3 length equals 13 residues. Trimming removed 4 bases at V and 8 bases at J, with 12 bases between. Germline V gene data show CDR1 as SGHRS and CDR2 as YFSETQ. The CDR3 coding sequence is TGCGCCAGCAGCCCTGGGGGCAGGGAAAAACTGTTTTTT. This sequence encodes CASSPGGREKLFF.

The J gene is TRBJ1-3, the V gene TRBV10-3; unclear D gene. Germline assignment: CDR1 ENHRY and CDR2 SYGVKD. V gave up 1 base and J gave up 1 base, with 14 bases separating them. There are 17 residues in the CDR3. The CDR3 spells CAISEYHQVISGNTIYF. The DNA of the CDR3 is TGTGCCATCAGTGAGTACCACCAGGTTATTTCTGGAAACACCATATATTTT.

About this clone: Other nucleotide sequences from this sample produce the same CDR3. V gene TRBV29-1 combines with J gene TRBJ1-5; tentative D call: TRBD1 (6 bases). In germline, CDR1 is SQVTM, CDR2 ANQGSEA. V lost 4 bases to trimming and J lost 4 bases, with 11 bases between them. The CDR3 length is 13 residues. CDR3 protein: CSVAQGLNQPQHF. The CDR3 coding sequence is TGCAGCGTTGCACAGGGTTTGAATCAGCCCCAGCATTTT. Complete variable domain (other parts from reference TRBV29-1 and TRBJ1-5): SAVISQKPSRDICQRGTSLTIQCQVDSQVTMMFWYRQQPGQSLTLIATANQGSEATYESGFVIDKFPISRPNLTFSTLTVSNMSPEDSSIYLCSVAQGLNQPQHFGDGTRLSIL.